A single sample gave rise to the 9 T cell receptor beta chains below, sequenced in a study of beta chain features in type 1 diabetes. The study reverse transcribed the entire isolated RNA, so it sequenced expressed TCRB transcripts. Sequencing used immunoSEQ multiplex PCR; TCRdb keeps in-frame clones, though not all of them. The table records about 290,000 clones, roughly 8% of them present only once. Material: central memory CD4+ T cells from blood. The receptor set was obtained from a woman aged 18 to 35 in good health.

The CDR3 DNA reads as TGTGCCAGCAGCTTAGGTGTATCGGCAGGGAGGGGTTACACTGAAGCTTTCTTT. Its translation: CASSLGVSAGRGYTEAFF. The chain combines TRBV7-2 with TRBJ1-1; tentatively, D is TRBD1 (5 bases). V was cut by 1 base and J by 3 bases, with 21 bases left in between. There are 18 residues in the CDR3. Germline V lookup: CDR1 SGHTA, CDR2 FQGNSA.

This rearrangement joins TRBV5-6 to TRBJ1-1; 10 positions match TRBD1. V trimming: 4 bases; J trimming: 4 bases; junction bases outside the gene matches: 4. In germline, CDR1 is SGHDT, CDR2 YYEEEE. The length of the CDR3 is 14 residues. The CDR3 DNA follows: TGTGCCAGCAGCGGATGGGACAGGGGCACTGAAGCTTTCTTT. This codes for CASSGWDRGTEAFF.

The V call is TRBV30, the J call TRBJ2-7; TRBD1 aligns across 9 bases. The germline V gene has CDR1 GTSNPN and CDR2 SVGIG (reference sequence). Trimming took 2 bases from V and 7 from J; bases not matched to a gene: 9. CDR3 length: 14 residues. As DNA, the CDR3 is TGTGCCTGGAGTCGCGGACAGGGGCTACGGGAGCAGTACTTC. Translated: CAWSRGQGLREQYF. Combining the CDR3 with reference TRBV30 and TRBJ2-7 gives the whole variable domain SQTIHQWPATLVQPVGSPLSLECTVEGTSNPNLYWYRQAAGRGLQLLFYSVGIGQISSEVPQNLSASRPQDRQFILSSKKLLLSDSGFYLCAWSRGQGLREQYFGPGTRLTVT.

This clone showed up just a few times. In DNA, the CDR3 is TGTGCCAGCAGGGTACAGGGGACCGAGCAGTACGTC. Its translation is CASRVQGTEQYV. The V gene is TRBV2, the J gene TRBJ2-7; TRBD1 matches at 7 bases. The CDR3 covers 12 residues. Germline V lookup: CDR1 SNHLY, CDR2 FYNNEI. V lost 6 bases, J lost 6 bases, and 5 bases stayed unmatched.

The sample holds a few counts of this clone. The chain joins TRBV7-2 to TRBJ2-1; TRBD2 matches at 7 bases. This CDR3 is built from 16 residues. Trimming at V came to 3 bases and at J to 8 bases, leaving 13 bases not matched to a gene. Per the germline V gene, CDR1 is SGHTA and CDR2 is FQGNSA. The CDR3 is CASSLGGASGVYEQFF. The DNA for the CDR3 is TGTGCCAGCAGCTTGGGCGGGGCTAGCGGCGTCTATGAGCAGTTCTTC.

This clone was picked up a small number of times. The rearrangement uses TRBV30 and TRBJ2-3; D not certain. The V end was cut by 0 bases, the J end by 3 bases, with 10 bases between. Germline-derived CDR1 and CDR2 are GTSNPN and SVGIG (reference sequence). The length of the CDR3 is 14 residues. CDR3 in amino acids: CAWSVRDLTDTQYF. In DNA form, the CDR3 reads TGTGCCTGGAGTGTACGAGATCTTACAGATACGCAGTATTTT.

This clone was detected only a few times. The CDR3 nucleotides are TGTGCCACGACTACAGGGGTTAGCAATCAGCCCCAGCATTTT. Protein: CATTTGVSNQPQHF. The chain employs TRBV19 and TRBJ1-5; 7 bases are a match to TRBD1. V lost 10 bases to trimming and J lost 0 bases; unmatched junction nucleotides: 6. Germline CDR1 is LNHDA and CDR2 is SQIVND (reference sequence). CDR3 length equals 14 residues.

This clone has just a few counts. CDR3 in amino acids: CASSVEQGRQPGELFF. DNA for the CDR3: TGTGCCAGCAGCGTAGAGCAGGGCAGACAACCCGGGGAGCTGTTTTTT. The chain joins TRBV9 to TRBJ2-2, with D perhaps TRBD1 (5 bases). The germline CDR1 and CDR2 sequences are SGDLS and YYNGEE. V gave up 0 bases and J gave up 6 bases, with 15 bases separating them. This CDR3 has 16 residues.

The rearrangement links TRBV15 to TRBJ2-5; the D is unclear. The germline gives CDR1 LNHNV, CDR2 YYDKDF (reference sequence). The V and J ends lost 4 bases and 5 bases respectively, with 17 bases between them. The CDR3 is 15 amino acids. The CDR3: CATSTGQALMETQYF. CDR3 DNA sequence: TGTGCCACCAGCACCGGGCAGGCCCTCATGGAGACCCAGTACTTC.